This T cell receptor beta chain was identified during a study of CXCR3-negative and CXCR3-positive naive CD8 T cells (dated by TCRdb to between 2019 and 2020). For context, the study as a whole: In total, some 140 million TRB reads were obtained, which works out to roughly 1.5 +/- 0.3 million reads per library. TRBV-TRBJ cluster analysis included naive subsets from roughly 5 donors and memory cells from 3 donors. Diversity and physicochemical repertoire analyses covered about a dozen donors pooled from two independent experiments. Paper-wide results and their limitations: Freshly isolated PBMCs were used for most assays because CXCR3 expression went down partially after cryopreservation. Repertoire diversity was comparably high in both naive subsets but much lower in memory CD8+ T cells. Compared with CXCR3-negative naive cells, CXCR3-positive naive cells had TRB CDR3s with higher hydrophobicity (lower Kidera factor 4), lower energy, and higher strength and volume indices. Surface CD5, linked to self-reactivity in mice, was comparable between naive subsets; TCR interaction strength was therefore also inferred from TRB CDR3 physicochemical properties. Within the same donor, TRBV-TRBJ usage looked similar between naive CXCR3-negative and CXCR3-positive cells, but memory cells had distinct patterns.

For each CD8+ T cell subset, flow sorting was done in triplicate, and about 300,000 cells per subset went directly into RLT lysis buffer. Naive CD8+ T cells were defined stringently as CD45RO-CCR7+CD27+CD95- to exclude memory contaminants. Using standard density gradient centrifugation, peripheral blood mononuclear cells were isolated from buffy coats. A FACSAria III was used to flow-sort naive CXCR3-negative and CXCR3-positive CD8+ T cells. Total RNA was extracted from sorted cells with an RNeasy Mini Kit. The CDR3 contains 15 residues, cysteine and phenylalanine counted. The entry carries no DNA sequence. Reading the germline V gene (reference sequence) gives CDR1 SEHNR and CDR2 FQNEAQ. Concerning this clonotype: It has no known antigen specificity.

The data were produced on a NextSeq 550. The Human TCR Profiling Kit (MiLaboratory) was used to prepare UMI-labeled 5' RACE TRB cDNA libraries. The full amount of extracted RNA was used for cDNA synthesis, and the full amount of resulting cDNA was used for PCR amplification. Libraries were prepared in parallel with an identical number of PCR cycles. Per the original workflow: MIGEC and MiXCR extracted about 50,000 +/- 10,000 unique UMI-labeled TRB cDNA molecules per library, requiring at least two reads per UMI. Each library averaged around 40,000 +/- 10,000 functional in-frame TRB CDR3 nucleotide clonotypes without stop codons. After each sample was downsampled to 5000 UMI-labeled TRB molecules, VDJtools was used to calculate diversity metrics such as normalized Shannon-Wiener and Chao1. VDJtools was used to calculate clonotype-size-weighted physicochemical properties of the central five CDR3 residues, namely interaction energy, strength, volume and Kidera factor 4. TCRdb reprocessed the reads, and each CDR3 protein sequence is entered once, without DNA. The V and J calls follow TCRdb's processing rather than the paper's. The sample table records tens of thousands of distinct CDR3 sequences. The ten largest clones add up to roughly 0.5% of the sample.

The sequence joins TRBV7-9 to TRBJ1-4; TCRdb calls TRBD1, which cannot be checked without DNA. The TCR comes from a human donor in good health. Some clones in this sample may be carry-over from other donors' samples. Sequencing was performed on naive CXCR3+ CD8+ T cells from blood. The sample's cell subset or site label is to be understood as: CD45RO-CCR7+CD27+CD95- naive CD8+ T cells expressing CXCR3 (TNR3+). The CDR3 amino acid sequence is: CASSSPDRGLEKLFF.